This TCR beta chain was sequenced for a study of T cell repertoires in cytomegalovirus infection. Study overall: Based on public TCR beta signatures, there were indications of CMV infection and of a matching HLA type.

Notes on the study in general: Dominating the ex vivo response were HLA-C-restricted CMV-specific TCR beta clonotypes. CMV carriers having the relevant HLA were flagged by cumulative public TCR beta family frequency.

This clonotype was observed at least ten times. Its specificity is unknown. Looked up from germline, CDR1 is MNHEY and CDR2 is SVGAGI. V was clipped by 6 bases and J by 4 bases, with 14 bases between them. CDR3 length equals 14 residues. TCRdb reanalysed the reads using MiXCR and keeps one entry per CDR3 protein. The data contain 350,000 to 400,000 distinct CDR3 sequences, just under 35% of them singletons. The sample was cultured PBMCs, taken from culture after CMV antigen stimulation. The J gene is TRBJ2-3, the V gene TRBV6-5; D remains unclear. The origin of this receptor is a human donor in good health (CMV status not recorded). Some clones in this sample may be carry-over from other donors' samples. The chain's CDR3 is CASSPGLAPDTQYF. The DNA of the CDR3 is TGTGCCAGCAGCCCAGGTTTGGCCCCAGATACGCAGTATTTT.